The T cell receptor beta chain under discussion was sequenced for a study of blood T cell repertoires in COVID-19. On the study more broadly: Both acute and convalescent COVID-19 samples were obtained from the United States, Italy and Spain. PBMCs, B-cell-depleted T cells, or T cells provided the cDNA or gDNA that made up the material.

From germline, CDR1 is SGHTA and CDR2 FQGTGA. Trimming removed 5 bases at V and 8 bases at J, with 16 bases between. This CDR3 comprises 14 residues. Methods used by the authors: The assay estimated nucleated cells by amplifying reference gene primers. Sequencing was performed with immunoSEQ multiplex PCR; in TCRdb, only in-frame clones are kept and a portion is missing. For V, J and clone size, that table is used; D and trimming come from the DNA. This repertoire shows about 250,000 clones, 80% to 85% found once; its top ten account for under 5%. The source of this sequence is a man in his fifties or sixties with active or convalescent COVID-19. Sequencing input: peripheral blood. V and J are TRBV7-3 and TRBJ2-1; possible D gene TRBD2, 7 bases. The CDR3 sequence: CASSRGALVYEQFF. CDR3 DNA: TGTGCCAGCAGCCGGGGGGCCCTGGTGTATGAGCAGTTCTTC.